Below, 28 T cell receptor beta chains from the same sample are listed, as sequenced in a study of cytomegalovirus exposure and HLA in healthy donors. PCR employed 60 Vbeta and 13 Jbeta primers. This table comes from immunoSEQ multiplex PCR, and its TCRdb copy is limited to in-frame clones, with some not included. Of fewer than 350,000 clones listed, 85% to 90% are singletons. Sequenced input: PBMCs. The receptors here all came from a woman aged 18-29 years in good health and CMV-seronegative.

This chain uses TRBV11-2 with TRBJ1-6; no clear D. Germline-derived CDR1 and CDR2 are SGHAT and FQNNGV. The V and J ends lost 5 bases and 0 bases respectively, with 5 bases between them. The CDR3 has 14 amino acids. CDR3 region: CASSPSSYNSPLHF. The CDR3 DNA follows: TGTGCCAGCAGCCCTAGCTCCTATAATTCACCCCTCCACTTT. Together with reference TRBV11-2 and TRBJ1-6, the CDR3 gives the full variable domain: EAGVAQSPRYKIIEKRQSVAFWCNPISGHATLYWYQQILGQGPKLLIQFQNNGVVDDSQLPKDRFSAERLKGVDSTLKIQPAKLEDSAVYLCASSPSSYNSPLHFGNGTRLTVT.

This clone was counted once. This chain joins TRBV7-9 and TRBJ1-2, with 9 bases matching TRBD1. J lost 0 bases, V lost 5 bases, and 16 bases had no gene match. The CDR3 extends over 19 amino acids. Per the germline V gene, CDR1 is SEHNR and CDR2 is FQNEAQ (reference sequence). CDR3: CASSARRGMGQGSNYGYTF. For the CDR3, the DNA is TGTGCCAGCAGCGCCCGTCGAGGTATGGGACAGGGCTCTAACTATGGCTACACCTTC.

This chain uses TRBV15 with TRBJ1-5, with TRBD1 as a possible D gene (5 bases). In germline, CDR1 is LNHNV, CDR2 YYDKDF (reference sequence). The ends were cut back, 0 bases at V and 4 bases at J, with 7 bases in the middle. The CDR3 is 14 amino acids. CDR3 region: CATSRDGANQPQHF. The CDR3 DNA follows: TGTGCCACCAGCAGAGATGGGGCGAATCAGCCCCAGCATTTT.

The chain uses TRBV5-1 and TRBJ1-2; the match to TRBD1 covers 8 bases. Germline assignment: CDR1 SGHRS and CDR2 YFSETQ. This CDR3 comprises 16 residues. J was trimmed by 7 bases and V by 0 bases; bases with no gene match: 11. The chain's CDR3 is CASSLVEDRDSGGYTF. Written as DNA, the CDR3 is TGCGCCAGCAGCTTGGTGGAGGACAGGGATTCGGGTGGCTACACCTTC.

The chain employs TRBV9 and TRBJ2-1, with 14 nucleotides matching TRBD2. V lost 4 bases to trimming and J lost 5 bases; unmatched junction nucleotides: 8. The CDR3 is made up of 17 amino acids. Germline CDR1 and CDR2: SGDLS and YYNGEE. CDR3 region: CASSPTGLAGGHNEQFF. The CDR3 region has the DNA TGTGCCAGCAGCCCAACCGGACTAGCGGGGGGCCACAATGAGCAGTTCTTC.

The chain employs TRBV10-3 and TRBJ2-3; 14 bases are shared with TRBD2. Germline CDR1 reads ENHRY; CDR2 reads SYGVKD. J gave up 2 bases and V 6 bases, and 4 bases lay outside the gene matches. This CDR3 contains 16 residues. CDR3 protein: CAIRSTSGGATDTQYF. The CDR3 DNA is TGTGCCATCAGATCGACTAGCGGGGGGGCCACAGATACGCAGTATTTT.

This chain joins TRBV6-1 and TRBJ2-1; 7 bases are a match to TRBD2. V was clipped by 2 bases and J by 6 bases; unmatched bases: 7. CDR1 is MNHNS and CDR2 is SASEGT in the germline V gene. The CDR3 contains 15 residues. Here the CDR3 DNA reads TGTGCCAGCAGTGAATGGTACCGCGGGGGCAATGAGCAGTTCTTC. It codes for CASSEWYRGGNEQFF.

V is TRBV21-1 and J is TRBJ2-7; the DNA was not used to check the table's D call, TRBD1. TRBV21-1 is deemed a pseudogene. The CDR3 is 15 residues long. The CDR3 loop reads CANRRETAQEVEQYF. CDR3 in DNA: TGTGCCAATAGACGCGAGACAGCTCAAGAAGTCGAGCAGTACTTC.

This chain links TRBV7-9 with TRBJ1-4; D remains unclear. V lost 2 bases and J lost 8, with 12 bases in between. The CDR3 is 14 residues long. Per germline, CDR1 SEHNR and CDR2 FQNEAQ (reference sequence). The CDR3 here is CASSLSRGSEKLFF. CDR3 DNA sequence: TGTGCCAGCAGCTTATCACGGGGTTCAGAAAAACTGTTTTTT.

The V and J genes are TRBV5-1 and TRBJ2-3; D unresolved. This CDR3 has 16 residues. CDR1 and CDR2 (germline): SGHRS, YFSETQ. Trimming left V 0 bases short and J 2 bases short, with 13 bases between. CDR3 residues: CASSLDTLTFTDTQYF. DNA of the CDR3: TGCGCCAGCAGCTTGGACACTCTGACTTTCACAGATACGCAGTATTTT.

This clone was observed a single time. This chain joins TRBV2 and TRBJ1-5, with unresolved D. Looked up from germline, CDR1 is SNHLY and CDR2 is FYNNEI. The CDR3 extends over 13 amino acids. Trimming took 6 bases from V and 7 from J, leaving 13 bases between them. As DNA, the CDR3 is TGTGCCAGCAGCCCGGACTTTGGGCAGCCCCAGCATTTT. Protein sequence: CASSPDFGQPQHF.

V and J are TRBV5-4 and TRBJ2-2, with 9 nucleotides matching TRBD2. The germline CDR1 and CDR2 sequences are SGHNT and YYREEE (reference sequence). This CDR3 is 16 amino acids long. With V trimmed by 3 bases and J by 7 bases, 10 bases remained unmatched. CDR3 sequence (DNA): TGTGCCAGCAGCTCCCTAGCGGGGCCCCGGGGCGGGGAGCTGTTTTTT. Its protein product is CASSSLAGPRGGELFF.

Only a few counts were recorded for this clone. V is TRBV5-5 and J is TRBJ1-2, with D hard to call. V lost 0 bases and J lost 0, with 3 bases in between. This CDR3 contains 13 residues. Germline assignment: CDR1 SGHKS and CDR2 YYEKEE (reference sequence). The CDR3 DNA is TGTGCCAGCAGCTTGGGAGCTAACTATGGCTACACCTTC. It encodes CASSLGANYGYTF. The variable domain in full, completed from reference TRBV5-5 and TRBJ1-2, reads DAGVTQSPTHLIKTRGQQVTLRCSPISGHKSVSWYQQVLGQGPQFIFQYYEKEERGRGNFPDRFSARQFPNYSSELNVNALLLGDSALYLCASSLGANYGYTFGSGTRLTVV.

This chain connects TRBV6-5 to TRBJ1-6; D is possibly TRBD1 (6 bases). With 5 bases removed from V and 11 bases from J, the gap between germline ends came to 16 bases. Germline lookup yields CDR1 MNHEY and CDR2 SVGAGI. This CDR3 has 14 amino acids. DNA of the CDR3: TGTGCCAGCAGTCCCAACAGGGAAGGGGCACCCCTCCACTTT. Protein: CASSPNREGAPLHF.

This chain joins TRBV9 and TRBJ1-3; weak D call: TRBD1 (5 bases). The CDR3 sequence is 15 residues long. Germline values: CDR1 SGDLS, CDR2 YYNGEE. Trimming removed 4 bases at V and 0 bases at J, with 11 bases between. CDR3 sequence reads: CASSSQGGSGNTIYF. CDR3 sequence (DNA): TGTGCCAGCAGCTCGCAGGGAGGCTCTGGAAACACCATATATTTT.

The chain links TRBV7-2 to TRBJ2-3; tentatively, D is TRBD2 (6 bases). This CDR3 is 15 amino acids long. Germline V gene lookup returns CDR1 SGHTA and CDR2 FQGNSA. The V end was cut by 5 bases, the J end by 1 base, with 13 bases between. CDR3 sequence (DNA): TGTGCCAGCAGCCGTATAGCGGCGGGCACAGATACGCAGTATTTT. It specifies CASSRIAAGTDTQYF. Together with reference TRBV7-2 and TRBJ2-3, the CDR3 gives the full variable domain: GAGVSQSPSNKVTEKGKDVELRCDPISGHTALYWYRQSLGQGLEFLIYFQGNSAPDKSGLPSDRFSAERTGGSVSTLTIQRTQQEDSAVYLCASSRIAAGTDTQYFGPGTRLTVL.

This chain links TRBV19 with TRBJ2-3; 8 bases match TRBD2. The CDR3 spans 13 residues. Germline V lookup: CDR1 LNHDA, CDR2 SQIVND (reference sequence). The junction had 2 bases not matched to a gene; V was cut back by 9 bases and J by 0 bases. This CDR3 is CASGLASTDTQYF. For the CDR3, the DNA is TGTGCCAGCGGACTAGCTAGCACAGATACGCAGTATTTT.

This chain connects TRBV27 to TRBJ1-4, with D maybe TRBD1 (5 bases). The CDR3 sequence is 14 residues long. Germline CDR1 MNHEY, CDR2 SMNVEV (reference sequence). V lost 5 bases, J lost 4 bases, and 11 bases lay in between. CDR3 loop: CASSTDTINEKLFF. The CDR3 DNA is TGTGCCAGCAGTACGGACACTATTAATGAAAAACTGTTTTTT.

This chain links TRBV9 with TRBJ2-1; TRBD2 matches at 12 bases. There are 18 residues in the CDR3. The germline V gene encodes CDR1 SGDLS and CDR2 YYNGEE. The V segment lost 0 bases and the J segment 3 bases; nucleotides outside the gene matches: 7. CDR3 nucleotides: TGTGCCAGCAGCGTAGTTGCGACTAGCGGGGGAGTCTACAATGAGCAGTTCTTC. Its protein is CASSVVATSGGVYNEQFF.

The CDR3 loop is CASSSMPLSYEQYF. The CDR3 DNA follows: TGTGCCAGCAGCTCTATGCCACTATCCTACGAGCAGTACTTC. The V gene is TRBV7-2, the J gene TRBJ2-7; no clear D. V lost 4 bases and J 1 base, leaving 11 bases between the germline ends. Germline values: CDR1 SGHTA, CDR2 FQGNSA. The CDR3 has 14 residues.

The chain uses TRBV7-3 and TRBJ1-1, with 9 bases aligning to TRBD1. V trimming: 1 base; J trimming: 1 base; junction bases outside the gene matches: 4. The CDR3 sequence is 16 residues long. Germline-derived CDR1 and CDR2 are SGHTA and FQGTGA. In DNA form, the CDR3 reads TGTGCCAGCAGCTTAATGGGGACAGGGCAGAACACTGAAGCTTTCTTT. Its protein is CASSLMGTGQNTEAFF.

The V and J genes are TRBV10-2 and TRBJ2-2; TRBD2 matches at 7 bases. V gave up 5 bases and J gave up 0 bases; unmatched junction bases: 9. The V gene's germline CDR1 is WSHSY and CDR2 SAAADI. This CDR3 is 17 amino acids long. The CDR3 DNA sequence: TGCGCCAGCAGTCATCCTATCAGCGGGGCGAACACCGGGGAGCTGTTTTTT. The encoded protein is CASSHPISGANTGELFF.

This sequence joins TRBV5-4 and TRBJ2-1, with 7 bases that match TRBD2. Germline V gene sequence: CDR1 SGHNT, CDR2 YYREEE (reference sequence). The CDR3 spans 14 residues. V shed 5 bases, J shed 7 bases, and the junction held 9 bases outside the gene matches. The CDR3 spells CASRWGGSPNEQFF. The CDR3 DNA reads as TGTGCCAGCAGGTGGGGGGGTAGTCCAAATGAGCAGTTCTTC.

Of note for this clone: The same CDR3 also results from other DNA sequences found in this sample. The rearrangement joins TRBV7-2 to TRBJ1-1, with D unresolved. The CDR3 is 13 amino acids. Germline V gene data show CDR1 as SGHTA and CDR2 as FQGNSA. Deletions cut 3 bases from V and 6 bases from J, with 11 bases between. The CDR3 nucleotides read TGTGCCAGCAGCTTGATGGAGTTGGCTGAAGCTTTCTTT. This gives the protein CASSLMELAEAFF.

V is TRBV25-1 and J is TRBJ1-1, with D uncertain. Germline V gene sequence: CDR1 MGHDK, CDR2 SYGVNS. The V end was cut by 5 bases, the J end by 8 bases, with 15 bases between. The CDR3 is 13 amino acids. This chain's CDR3 is CASSFEGYSEAFF. CDR3 nucleotides: TGTGCCAGCAGTTTTGAGGGTTACTCGGAAGCTTTCTTT.

V gene TRBV10-2 combines with J gene TRBJ1-1, with TRBD1 matching 8 bases. Germline V gives CDR1 WSHSY, CDR2 SAAADI. The junction had 3 bases not matched to a gene; V was cut back by 2 bases and J by 4 bases. The CDR3 runs 14 residues. CDR3 bases: TGCGCCAGCAGTGAGAGGACAGGGCCCACTGAAGCTTTCTTT. Protein: CASSERTGPTEAFF.

The chain recombines TRBV10-1 with TRBJ2-6, with a possible D match to TRBD2 (6 bases). V lost 8 bases, J lost 1 base, and 30 bases lay in between. The CDR3 runs 21 residues. CDR1 WNHNN and CDR2 SYGVQD come from the germline V gene (reference sequence). The CDR3 DNA is TGCGCCAGCGGTAGGGACTCGGGGCGCCTCAAAGATGTATCTGGGGCCAACGTCCTGACTTTC. It yields the protein CASGRDSGRLKDVSGANVLTF.

The rearrangement links TRBV11-3 to TRBJ2-1; 8 bases align to TRBD1. CDR3 size: 13 residues. After removal of 3 bases from V and 7 bases from J, the junction contained 2 bases not matched to a gene. From germline, CDR1 is SGHNT and CDR2 YENEEA. CDR3 region: CASSLGTGNEQFF. For the CDR3, the DNA is TGTGCCAGCAGCTTGGGGACAGGAAATGAGCAGTTCTTC. The entire variable domain, with the rest obtained from reference TRBV11-3 and TRBJ2-1, is as follows: EAGVVQSPRYKIIEKKQPVAFWCNPISGHNTLYWYLQNLGQGPELLIRYENEEAVDDSQLPKDRFSAERLKGVDSTLKIQPAELGDSAVYLCASSLGTGNEQFFGPGTRLTVL.